This T cell receptor (beta chain) comes out of a study of T-cell reconstitution after alpha-beta-depleted transplantation in children. Unique molecular identifiers were built into the TCRbeta library. TCRdb ran MiXCR on the PCR reads and lists one entry per CDR3 protein. The repertoire holds about 500,000 distinct CDR3 sequences, with approximately 32% as singletons. CDR3 length: 15 residues. The V gene's germline CDR1 is SGHAT and CDR2 FQNNGV. Trimming shortened V by 5 bases and J by 6 bases, and 18 bases separated the two germline ends. The receptor was isolated from a human donor who donated a stem cell graft to a child with aplastic anemia. Sequences were derived from PBMCs from the stem cell graft donor, sampled from the stem cell graft. The chain is built from TRBV11-2 and TRBJ2-3; D may be TRBD2 (5 bases). CDR3 coding DNA: TGTGCCAGCAGCCACACGGGGTACCCCCTTGATACGCAGTATTTT. As protein: CASSHTGYPLDTQYF.